This T cell receptor beta chain came from a study of shared clonotypes between healthy human individuals. Study-wide background: The cohort had two women and a few men, ages 18 to 49.

Concerning this clone: Its specificity is unknown.

The trim removed 1 base at V and 3 bases at J, leaving 2 bases unmatched. Germline V lookup: CDR1 MGHRA, CDR2 YSYEKL. The CDR3 totals 17 residues. Overall study findings and caveats: The represented genetic and exposure-history diversity was limited by the small number of donors.

The authors distributed each subset's genomic DNA evenly over several immunoSEQ plates. Replicate sorted-subset PCRs were loaded with 150 to 250 ng DNA, roughly 33,000 T cell genomes. Data came from immunoSEQ multiplex PCR; TCRdb stores just in-frame clones and leaves some out. The sample shows some 2,000,000 clones, approximately 94% of them seen only once. Source material: naive CD4+ T cells sorted from blood. Stated subset: CD45RA+ positively selected. The chain joins TRBV4-1 to TRBJ2-1; 14 nucleotides align to TRBD2. This clonotype originated in a man aged 18 to 29 in good health. The CDR3 sequence is CASSQVGTSGSYNEQFF. As DNA, the CDR3 is TGCGCCAGCAGCCAAGTTGGGACTAGCGGGAGCTACAATGAGCAGTTCTTC.